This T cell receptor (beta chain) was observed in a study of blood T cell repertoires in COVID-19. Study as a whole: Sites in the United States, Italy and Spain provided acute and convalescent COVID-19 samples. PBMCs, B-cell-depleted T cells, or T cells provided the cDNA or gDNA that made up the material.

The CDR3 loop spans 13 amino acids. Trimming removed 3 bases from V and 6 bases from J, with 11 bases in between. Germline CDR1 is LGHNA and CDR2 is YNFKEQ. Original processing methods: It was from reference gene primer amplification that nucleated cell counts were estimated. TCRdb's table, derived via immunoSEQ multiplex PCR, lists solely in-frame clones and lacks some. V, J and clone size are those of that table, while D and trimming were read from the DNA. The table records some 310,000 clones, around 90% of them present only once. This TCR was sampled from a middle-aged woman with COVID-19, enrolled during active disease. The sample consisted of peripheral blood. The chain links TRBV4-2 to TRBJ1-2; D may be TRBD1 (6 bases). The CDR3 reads CASSHGNRDGYTF. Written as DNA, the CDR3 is TGTGCCAGCAGCCATGGAAACAGGGATGGCTACACCTTC.